This TCR beta chain appears in the sequencing data of a study of blood T cells in healthy people across ages. The germline V gene encodes CDR1 DFQATT and CDR2 SNEGSKA (reference sequence). V lost 6 bases and J lost 4; bases outside the gene matches: 26. CDR3 length: 22 residues. The use of a sample-barcoded 5' primer and a J-beta primer mix characterized a second PCR of about 7 to 12 cycles. Every sample gave at least 2.5 million paired-end reads containing CDR3. TCRdb reprocessed the 5' RACE reads with MiXCR, giving one entry per CDR3 protein. Of hundreds of thousands of distinct CDR3 sequences in the sample, about 55% were seen once.

This sequence was found in an elderly man in good health. The source material was blood. V is TRBV20-1 and J is TRBJ2-1, with 14 bases that match TRBD2. Written as DNA, the CDR3 is TGCAGTGCCCGAGCGGGACAGGGGGGATCCGGGACTAGCGGGAGTCTGTACAATGAGCAGTTCTTC. It is translated as CSARAGQGGSGTSGSLYNEQFF.